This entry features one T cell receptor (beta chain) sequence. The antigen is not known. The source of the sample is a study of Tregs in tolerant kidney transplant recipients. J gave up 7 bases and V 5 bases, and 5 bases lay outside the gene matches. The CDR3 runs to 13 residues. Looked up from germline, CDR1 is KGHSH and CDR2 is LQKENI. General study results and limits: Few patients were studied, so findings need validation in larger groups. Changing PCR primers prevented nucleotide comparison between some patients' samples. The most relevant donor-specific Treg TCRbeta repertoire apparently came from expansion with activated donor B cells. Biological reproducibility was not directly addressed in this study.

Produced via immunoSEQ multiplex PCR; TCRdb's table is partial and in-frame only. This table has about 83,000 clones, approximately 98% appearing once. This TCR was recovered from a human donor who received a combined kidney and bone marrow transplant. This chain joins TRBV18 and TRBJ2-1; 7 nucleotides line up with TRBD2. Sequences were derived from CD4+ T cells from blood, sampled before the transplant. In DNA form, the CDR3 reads TGTGCCAGCTCATTCGGGGAGGGGAATGAGCAGTTCTTC. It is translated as CASSFGEGNEQFF.